This T cell receptor beta chain was identified in a study of PD-1 blockade in classical Hodgkin lymphoma. Whole-study results and caveats: Reported baseline diversity: healthy donors highest, relapsed/refractory patients lowest. By C4D1 there was a significant rise in CD4+ TCR diversity but not in CD8+ TCR diversity.

Every patient was affected by relapse after autologous stem cell transplantation, while exposure to brentuximab vedotin was not uniform. Best responses included complete response and partial response; otherwise, the best response was progressive disease. Between the trimmed V and J ends, which lost 0 bases and 0 bases, there was a span of 5 bases. The V gene's germline CDR1 is SGHTA and CDR2 FQGNSA. This CDR3 contains 14 residues. This clone was picked up a small number of times. Its antigen is not known. Generated by immunoSEQ multiplex PCR, the TCRdb table keeps only in-frame clones and is missing some. The sample has approximately 41,000 clones; about 77% are singletons.

This chain joins TRBV7-2 and TRBJ1-1; D remains unclear. This sequence was found in a human donor with classical Hodgkin lymphoma. The sample in question was peripheral blood mononuclear cells (PBMCs), obtained at baseline. The CDR3 DNA follows: TGTGCCAGCAGCTTAGCAGGAGTGAACACTGAAGCTTTCTTT. It codes for CASSLAGVNTEAFF.